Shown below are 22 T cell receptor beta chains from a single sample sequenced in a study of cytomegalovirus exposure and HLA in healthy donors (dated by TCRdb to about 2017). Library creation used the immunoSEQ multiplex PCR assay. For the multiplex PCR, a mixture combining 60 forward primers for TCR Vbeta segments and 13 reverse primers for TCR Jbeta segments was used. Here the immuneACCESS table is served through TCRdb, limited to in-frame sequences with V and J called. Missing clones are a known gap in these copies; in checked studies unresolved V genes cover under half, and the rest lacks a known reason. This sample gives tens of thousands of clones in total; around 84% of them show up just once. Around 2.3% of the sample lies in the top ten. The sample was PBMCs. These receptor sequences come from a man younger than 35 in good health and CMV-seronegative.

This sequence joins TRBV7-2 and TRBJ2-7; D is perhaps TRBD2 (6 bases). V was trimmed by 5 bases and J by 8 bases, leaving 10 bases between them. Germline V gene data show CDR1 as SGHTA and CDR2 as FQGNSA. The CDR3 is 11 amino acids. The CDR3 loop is CASSPGLQQYF. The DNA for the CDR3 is TGTGCCAGCAGCCCGGGACTTCAGCAGTACTTC.

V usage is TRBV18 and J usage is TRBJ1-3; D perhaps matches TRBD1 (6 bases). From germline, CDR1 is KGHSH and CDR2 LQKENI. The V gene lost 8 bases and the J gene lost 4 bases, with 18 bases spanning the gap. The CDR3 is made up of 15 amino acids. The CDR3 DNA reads TGTGCCAGCCAAGATCAGGGGTCTGCGGGAAACACCATATATTTT. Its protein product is CASQDQGSAGNTIYF. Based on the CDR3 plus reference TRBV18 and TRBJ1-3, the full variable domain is NAGVMQNPRHLVRRRGQEARLRCSPMKGHSHVYWYRQLPEEGLKFMVYLQKENIIDESGMPKERFSAEFPKEGPSILRIQQVVRGDSAAYFCASQDQGSAGNTIYFGEGSWLTVV.

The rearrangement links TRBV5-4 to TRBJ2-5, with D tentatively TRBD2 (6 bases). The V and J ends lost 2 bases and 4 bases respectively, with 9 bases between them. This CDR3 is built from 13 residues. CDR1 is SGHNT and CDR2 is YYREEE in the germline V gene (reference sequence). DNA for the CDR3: TGTGCCAGCAGCTTAGTGGGGGGAGAGACCCAGTACTTC. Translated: CASSLVGGETQYF.

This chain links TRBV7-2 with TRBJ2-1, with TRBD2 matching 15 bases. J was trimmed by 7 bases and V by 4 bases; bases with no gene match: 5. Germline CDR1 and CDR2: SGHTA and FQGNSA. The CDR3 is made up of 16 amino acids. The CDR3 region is CASSSGGLAGGNEQFF. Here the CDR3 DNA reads TGTGCCAGCAGCTCGGGGGGACTAGCGGGAGGTAATGAGCAGTTCTTC.

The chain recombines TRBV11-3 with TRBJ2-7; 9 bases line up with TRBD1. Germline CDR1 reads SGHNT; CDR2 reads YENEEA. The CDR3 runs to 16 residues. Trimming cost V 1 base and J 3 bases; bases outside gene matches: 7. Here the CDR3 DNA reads TGTGCCAGCAGCTTAGGCCCTCCGGGACAGGGCTACGAGCAGTACTTC. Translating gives CASSLGPPGQGYEQYF.

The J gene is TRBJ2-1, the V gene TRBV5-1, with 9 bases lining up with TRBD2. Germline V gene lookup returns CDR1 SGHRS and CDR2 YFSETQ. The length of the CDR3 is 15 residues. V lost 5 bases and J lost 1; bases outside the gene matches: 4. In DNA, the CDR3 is TGCGCCAGCAGTGGGGGACTAGCATCCTACAATGAGCAGTTCTTC. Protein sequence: CASSGGLASYNEQFF.

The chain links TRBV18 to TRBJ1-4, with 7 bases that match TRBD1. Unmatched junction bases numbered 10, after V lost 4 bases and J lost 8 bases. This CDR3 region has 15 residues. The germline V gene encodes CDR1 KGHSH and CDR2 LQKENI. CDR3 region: CASSRNDRAWEKLFF. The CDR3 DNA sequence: TGTGCCAGCTCACGCAATGACAGGGCCTGGGAAAAACTGTTTTTT.

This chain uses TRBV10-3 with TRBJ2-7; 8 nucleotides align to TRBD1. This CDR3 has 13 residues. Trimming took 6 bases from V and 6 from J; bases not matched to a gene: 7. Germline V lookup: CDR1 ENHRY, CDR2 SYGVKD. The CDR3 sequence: CAISHDTGGEQYF. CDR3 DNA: TGTGCCATCAGCCATGATACAGGGGGCGAGCAGTACTTC.

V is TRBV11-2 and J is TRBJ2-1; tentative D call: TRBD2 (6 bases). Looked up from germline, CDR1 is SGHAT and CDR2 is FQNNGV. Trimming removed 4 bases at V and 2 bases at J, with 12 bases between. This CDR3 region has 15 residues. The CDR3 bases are TGTGCCAGCAGCTCGACTAGTCAGGCCTACAATGAGCAGTTCTTC. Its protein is CASSSTSQAYNEQFF.

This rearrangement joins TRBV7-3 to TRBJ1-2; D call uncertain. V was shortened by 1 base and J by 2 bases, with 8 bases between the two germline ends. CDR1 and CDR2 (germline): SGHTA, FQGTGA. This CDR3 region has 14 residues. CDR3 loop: CASSLRAMNYGYTF. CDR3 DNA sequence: TGTGCCAGCAGCTTAAGAGCAATGAACTATGGCTACACCTTC.

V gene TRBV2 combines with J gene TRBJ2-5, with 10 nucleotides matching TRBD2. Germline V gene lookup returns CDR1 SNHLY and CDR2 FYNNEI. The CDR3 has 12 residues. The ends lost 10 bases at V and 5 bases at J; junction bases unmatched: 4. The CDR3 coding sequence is TGTGCCACCAGGACTAGCGGCGAGACCCAGTACTTC. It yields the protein CATRTSGETQYF.

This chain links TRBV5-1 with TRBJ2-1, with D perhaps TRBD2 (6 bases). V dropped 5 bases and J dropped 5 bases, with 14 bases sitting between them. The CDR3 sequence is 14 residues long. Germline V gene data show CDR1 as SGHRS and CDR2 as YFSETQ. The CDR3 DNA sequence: TGCGCCAGCAGGCGCGCCGGGGGAGACAATGAGCAGTTCTTC. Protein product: CASRRAGGDNEQFF. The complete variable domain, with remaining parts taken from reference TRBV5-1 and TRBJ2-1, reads KAGVTQTPRYLIKTRGQQVTLSCSPISGHRSVSWYQQTPGQGLQFLFEYFSETQRNKGNFPGRFSGRQFSNSRSEMNVSTLELGDSALYLCASRRAGGDNEQFFGPGTRLTVL.

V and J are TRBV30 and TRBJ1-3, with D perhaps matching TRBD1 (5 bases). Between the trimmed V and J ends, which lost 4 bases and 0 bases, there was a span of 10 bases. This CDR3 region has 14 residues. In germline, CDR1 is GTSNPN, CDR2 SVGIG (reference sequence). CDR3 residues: CAWTGPPSGNTIYF. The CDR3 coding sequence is TGTGCCTGGACAGGGCCTCCCTCTGGAAACACCATATATTTT.

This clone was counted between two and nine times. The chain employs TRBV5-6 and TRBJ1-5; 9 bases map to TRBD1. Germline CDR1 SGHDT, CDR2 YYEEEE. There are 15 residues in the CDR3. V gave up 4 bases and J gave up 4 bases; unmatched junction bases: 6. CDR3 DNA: TGTGCCAGCAGCCCCGGGACAGGGCTAAATCAGCCCCAGCATTTT. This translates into CASSPGTGLNQPQHF.

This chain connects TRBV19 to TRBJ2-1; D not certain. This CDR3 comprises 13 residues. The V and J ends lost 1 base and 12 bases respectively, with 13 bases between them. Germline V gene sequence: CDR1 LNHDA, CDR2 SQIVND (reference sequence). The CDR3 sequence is CASSIGSFKTQFF. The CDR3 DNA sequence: TGTGCCAGTAGTATAGGGAGCTTTAAGACGCAGTTCTTC.

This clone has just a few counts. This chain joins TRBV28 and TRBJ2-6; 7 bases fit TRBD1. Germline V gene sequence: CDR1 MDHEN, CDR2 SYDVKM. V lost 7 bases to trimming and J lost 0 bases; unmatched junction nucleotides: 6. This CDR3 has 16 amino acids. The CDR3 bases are TGTGCCAGCATAAGACAGGGCCACTCTGGGGCCAACGTCCTGACTTTC. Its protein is CASIRQGHSGANVLTF. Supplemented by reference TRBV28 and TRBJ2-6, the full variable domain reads DVKVTQSSRYLVKRTGEKVFLECVQDMDHENMFWYRQDPGLGLRLIYFSYDVKMKEKGDIPEGYSVSREKKERFSLILESASTNQTSMYLCASIRQGHSGANVLTFGAGSRLTVL.

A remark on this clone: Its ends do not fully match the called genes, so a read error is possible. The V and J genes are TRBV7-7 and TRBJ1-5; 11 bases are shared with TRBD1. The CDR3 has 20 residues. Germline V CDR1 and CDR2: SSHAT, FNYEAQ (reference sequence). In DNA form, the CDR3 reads TGTGCTAGCAGCTTAGCAAACCATAGGACGGGACAGGGGGTGTACCAGCCCCAGCATTTT. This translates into CASSLANHRTGQGVYQPQHF. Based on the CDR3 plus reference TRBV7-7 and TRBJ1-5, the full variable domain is GAGVSQSPRYKVTKRGQDVTLRCDPISSHATLYWYQQALGQGPEFLTYFNYEAQPDKSGLPSDRFSAERPEGSISTLTIQRTEQRDSAMYRCASSLANHRTGQGVYQPQHFGDGTRLSIL.

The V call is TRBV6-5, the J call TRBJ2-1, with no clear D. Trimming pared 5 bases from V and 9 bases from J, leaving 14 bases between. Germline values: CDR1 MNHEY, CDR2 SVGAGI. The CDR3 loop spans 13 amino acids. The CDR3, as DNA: TGTGCCAGCAGTATAAACCAGCTAGGTGAGCAGTTCTTC. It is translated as CASSINQLGEQFF.

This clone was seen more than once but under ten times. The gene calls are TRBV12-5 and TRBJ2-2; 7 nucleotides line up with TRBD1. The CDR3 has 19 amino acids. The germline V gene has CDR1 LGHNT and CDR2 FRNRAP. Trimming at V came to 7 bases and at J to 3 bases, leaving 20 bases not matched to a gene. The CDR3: CASDRDRVKPGIDTGELFF. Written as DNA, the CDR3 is TGTGCTAGTGACAGGGACAGAGTAAAACCGGGAATCGACACCGGGGAGCTGTTTTTT.

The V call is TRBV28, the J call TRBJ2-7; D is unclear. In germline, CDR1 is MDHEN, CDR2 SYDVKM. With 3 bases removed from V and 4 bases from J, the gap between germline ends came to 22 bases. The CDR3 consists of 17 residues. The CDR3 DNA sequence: TGTGCCAGCAGTTTGCCCAACCCCGGTATACCATCATACGAGCAGTACTTC. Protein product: CASSLPNPGIPSYEQYF. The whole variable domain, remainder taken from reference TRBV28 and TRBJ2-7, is DVKVTQSSRYLVKRTGEKVFLECVQDMDHENMFWYRQDPGLGLRLIYFSYDVKMKEKGDIPEGYSVSREKKERFSLILESASTNQTSMYLCASSLPNPGIPSYEQYFGPGTRLTVT.

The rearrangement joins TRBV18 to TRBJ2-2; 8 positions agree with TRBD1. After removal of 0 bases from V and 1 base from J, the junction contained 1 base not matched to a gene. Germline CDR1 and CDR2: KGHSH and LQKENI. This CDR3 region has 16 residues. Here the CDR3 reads CASSPPGTGNTGELFF. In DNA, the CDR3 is TGTGCCAGCTCACCACCCGGGACAGGGAACACCGGGGAGCTGTTTTTT. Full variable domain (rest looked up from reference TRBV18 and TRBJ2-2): NAGVMQNPRHLVRRRGQEARLRCSPMKGHSHVYWYRQLPEEGLKFMVYLQKENIIDESGMPKERFSAEFPKEGPSILRIQQVVRGDSAAYFCASSPPGTGNTGELFFGEGSRLTVL.

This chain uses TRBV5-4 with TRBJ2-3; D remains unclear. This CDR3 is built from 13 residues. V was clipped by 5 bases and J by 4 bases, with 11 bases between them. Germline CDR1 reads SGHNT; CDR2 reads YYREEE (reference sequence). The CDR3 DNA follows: TGTGCCAGCAGTTCTGGGCCCCCAGATACGCAGTATTTT. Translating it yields CASSSGPPDTQYF.